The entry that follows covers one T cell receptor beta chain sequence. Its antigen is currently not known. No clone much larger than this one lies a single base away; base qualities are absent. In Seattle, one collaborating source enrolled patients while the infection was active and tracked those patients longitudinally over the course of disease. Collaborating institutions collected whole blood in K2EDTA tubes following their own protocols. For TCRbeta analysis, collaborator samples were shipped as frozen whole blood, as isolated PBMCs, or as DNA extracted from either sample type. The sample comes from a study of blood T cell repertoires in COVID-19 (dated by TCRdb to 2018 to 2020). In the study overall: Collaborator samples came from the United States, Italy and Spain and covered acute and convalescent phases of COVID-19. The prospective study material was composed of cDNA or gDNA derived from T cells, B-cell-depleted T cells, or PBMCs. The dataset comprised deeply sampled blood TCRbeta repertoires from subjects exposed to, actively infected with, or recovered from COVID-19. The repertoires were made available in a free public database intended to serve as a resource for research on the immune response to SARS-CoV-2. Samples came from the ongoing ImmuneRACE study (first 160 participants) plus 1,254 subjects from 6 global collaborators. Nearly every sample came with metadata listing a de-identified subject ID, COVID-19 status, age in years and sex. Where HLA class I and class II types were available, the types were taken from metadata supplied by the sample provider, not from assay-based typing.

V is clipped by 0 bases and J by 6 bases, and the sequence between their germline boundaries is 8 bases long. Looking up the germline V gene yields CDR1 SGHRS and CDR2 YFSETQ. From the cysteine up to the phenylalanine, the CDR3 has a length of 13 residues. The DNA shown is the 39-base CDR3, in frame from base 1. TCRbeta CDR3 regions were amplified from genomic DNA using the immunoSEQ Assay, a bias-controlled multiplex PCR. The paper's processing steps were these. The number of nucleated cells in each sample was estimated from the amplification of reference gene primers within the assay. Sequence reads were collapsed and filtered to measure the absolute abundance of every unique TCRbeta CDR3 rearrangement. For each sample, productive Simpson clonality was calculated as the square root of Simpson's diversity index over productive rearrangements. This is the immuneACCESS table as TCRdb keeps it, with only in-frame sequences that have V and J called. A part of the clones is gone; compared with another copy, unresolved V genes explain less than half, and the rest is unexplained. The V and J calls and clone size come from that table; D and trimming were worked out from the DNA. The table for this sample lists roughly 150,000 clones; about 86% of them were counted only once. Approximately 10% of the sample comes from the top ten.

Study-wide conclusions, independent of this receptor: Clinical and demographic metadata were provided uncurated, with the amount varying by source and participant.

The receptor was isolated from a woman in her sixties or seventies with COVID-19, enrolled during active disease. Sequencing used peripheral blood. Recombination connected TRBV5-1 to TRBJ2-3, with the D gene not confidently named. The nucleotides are TGCGCCAGCAGCTTGGACCTGACTGATACGCAGTATTTT. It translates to CASSLDLTDTQYF. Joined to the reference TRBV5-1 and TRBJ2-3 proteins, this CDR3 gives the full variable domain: KAGVTQTPRYLIKTRGQQVTLSCSPISGHRSVSWYQQTPGQGLQFLFEYFSETQRNKGNFPGRFSGRQFSNSRSEMNVSTLELGDSALYLCASSLDLTDTQYFGPGTRLTVL.